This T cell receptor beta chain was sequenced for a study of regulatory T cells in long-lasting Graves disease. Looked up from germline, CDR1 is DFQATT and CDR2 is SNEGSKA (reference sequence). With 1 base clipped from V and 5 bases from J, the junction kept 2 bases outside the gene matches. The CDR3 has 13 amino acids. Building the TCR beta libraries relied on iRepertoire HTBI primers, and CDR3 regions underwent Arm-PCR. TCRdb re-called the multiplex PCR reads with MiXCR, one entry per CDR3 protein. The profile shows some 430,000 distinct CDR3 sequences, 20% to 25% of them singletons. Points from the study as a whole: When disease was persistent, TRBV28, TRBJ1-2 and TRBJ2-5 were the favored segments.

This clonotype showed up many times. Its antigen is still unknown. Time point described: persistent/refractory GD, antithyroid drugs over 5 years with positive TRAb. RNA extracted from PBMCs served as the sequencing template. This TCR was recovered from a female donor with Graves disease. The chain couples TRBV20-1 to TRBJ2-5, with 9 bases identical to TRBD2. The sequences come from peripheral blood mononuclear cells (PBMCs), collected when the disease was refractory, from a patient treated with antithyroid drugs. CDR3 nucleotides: TGCAGTGCTAGAGGGGCGGGAGGGGAGACCCAGTACTTC. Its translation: CSARGAGGETQYF.